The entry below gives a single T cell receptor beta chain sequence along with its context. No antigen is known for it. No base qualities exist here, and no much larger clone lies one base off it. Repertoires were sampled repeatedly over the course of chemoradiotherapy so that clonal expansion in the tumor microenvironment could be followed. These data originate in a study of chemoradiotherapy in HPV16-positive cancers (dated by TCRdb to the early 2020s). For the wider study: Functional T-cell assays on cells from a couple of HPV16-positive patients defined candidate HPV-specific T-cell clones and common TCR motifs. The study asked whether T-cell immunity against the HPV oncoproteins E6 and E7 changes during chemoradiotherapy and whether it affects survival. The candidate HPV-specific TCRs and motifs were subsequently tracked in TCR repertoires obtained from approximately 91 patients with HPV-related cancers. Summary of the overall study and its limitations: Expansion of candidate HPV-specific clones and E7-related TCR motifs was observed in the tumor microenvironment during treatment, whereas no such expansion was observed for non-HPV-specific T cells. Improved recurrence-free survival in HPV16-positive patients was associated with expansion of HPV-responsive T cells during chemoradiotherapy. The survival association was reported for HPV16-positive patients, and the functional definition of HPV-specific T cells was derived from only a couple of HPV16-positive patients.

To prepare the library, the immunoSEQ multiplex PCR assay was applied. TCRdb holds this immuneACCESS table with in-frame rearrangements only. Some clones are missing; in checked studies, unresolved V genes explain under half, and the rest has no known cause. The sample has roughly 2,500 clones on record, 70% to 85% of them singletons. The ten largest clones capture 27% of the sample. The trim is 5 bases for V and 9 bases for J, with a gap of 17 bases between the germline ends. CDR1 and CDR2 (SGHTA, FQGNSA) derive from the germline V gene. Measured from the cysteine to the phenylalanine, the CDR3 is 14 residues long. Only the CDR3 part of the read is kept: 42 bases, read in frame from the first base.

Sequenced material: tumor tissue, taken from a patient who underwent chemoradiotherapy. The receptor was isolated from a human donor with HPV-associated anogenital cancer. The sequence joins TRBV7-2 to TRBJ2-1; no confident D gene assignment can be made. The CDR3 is CASSPTVDGAEQFF. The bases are TGTGCCAGCAGCCCCACGGTGGACGGAGCTGAGCAGTTCTTC.